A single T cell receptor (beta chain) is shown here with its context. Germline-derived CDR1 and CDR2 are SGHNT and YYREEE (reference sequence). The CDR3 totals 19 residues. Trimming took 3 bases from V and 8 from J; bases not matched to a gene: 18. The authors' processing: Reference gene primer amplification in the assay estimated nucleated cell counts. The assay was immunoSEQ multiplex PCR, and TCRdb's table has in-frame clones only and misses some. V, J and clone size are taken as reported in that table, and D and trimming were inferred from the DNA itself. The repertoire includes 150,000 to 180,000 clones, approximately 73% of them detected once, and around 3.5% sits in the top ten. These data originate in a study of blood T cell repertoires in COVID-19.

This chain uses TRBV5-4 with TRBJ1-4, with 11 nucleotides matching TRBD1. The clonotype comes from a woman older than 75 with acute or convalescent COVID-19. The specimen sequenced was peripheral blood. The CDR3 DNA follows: TGTGCCAGCAGCTCTACACCCACCGGGACAGGGGGGTTGAGGGAAAAACTGTTTTTT. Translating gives CASSSTPTGTGGLREKLFF.